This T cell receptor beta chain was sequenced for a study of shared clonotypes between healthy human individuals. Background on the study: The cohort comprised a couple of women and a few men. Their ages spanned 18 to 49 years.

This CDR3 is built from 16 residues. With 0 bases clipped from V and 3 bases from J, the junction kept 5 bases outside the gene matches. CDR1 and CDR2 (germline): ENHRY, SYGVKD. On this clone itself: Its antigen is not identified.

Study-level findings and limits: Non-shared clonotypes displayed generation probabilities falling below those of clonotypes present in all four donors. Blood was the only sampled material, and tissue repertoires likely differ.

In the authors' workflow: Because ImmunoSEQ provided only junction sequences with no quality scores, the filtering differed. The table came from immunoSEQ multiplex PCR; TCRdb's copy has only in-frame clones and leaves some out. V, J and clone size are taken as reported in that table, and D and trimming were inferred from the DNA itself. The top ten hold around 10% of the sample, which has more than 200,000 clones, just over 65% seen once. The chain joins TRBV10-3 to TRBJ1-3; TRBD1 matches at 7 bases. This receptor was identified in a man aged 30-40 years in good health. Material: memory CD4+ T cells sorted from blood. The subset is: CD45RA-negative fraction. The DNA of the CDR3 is TGTGCCATCAGTGAGTCTGAGGGGGCTGATGGAAACACCATATATTTT. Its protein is CAISESEGADGNTIYF.